A single sample is the source of the 26 T cell receptor beta chains below, sequenced in a study of blood T cell repertoires in COVID-19. Measured with immunoSEQ multiplex PCR; TCRdb has only the in-frame clones, and not every one. This table holds around 130,000 clones, roughly 80% found once. The sample was PBMCs or T cells enriched from blood (not recorded which). The receptors shown here come from a young woman who had been exposed to COVID-19.

The genes are TRBV7-6 and TRBJ2-7; 10 nucleotides agree with TRBD2. Germline loops: CDR1 SGHVS, CDR2 FNYEAQ. CDR3 length equals 14 residues. Trimming took 4 bases from V and 4 from J; bases not matched to a gene: 4. The chain's CDR3 is CASSSLAGDYEQYF. CDR3 bases: TGTGCCAGCAGCTCCCTAGCGGGGGATTACGAGCAGTACTTC.

The chain is built from TRBV7-8 and TRBJ1-5, with TRBD1 identical over 8 bases. V dropped 1 base and J dropped 5; count of bases not matched to a gene: 4. CDR1 is SGHVS, CDR2 FQNEAQ, per germline. The CDR3 extends over 15 amino acids. The CDR3 region is CASSLGTGPYQPQHF. In DNA form, the CDR3 reads TGTGCCAGCAGCTTAGGGACAGGGCCATATCAGCCCCAGCATTTT.

The V call is TRBV28, the J call TRBJ2-5, with TRBD1 identical over 9 bases. This CDR3 has 15 residues. The ends lost 7 bases at V and 5 bases at J; junction bases unmatched: 11. The germline V gene encodes CDR1 MDHEN and CDR2 SYDVKM. The CDR3 DNA reads TGTGCCAGCAATGCACAGGGGGCTTCTTGGGAGACCCAGTACTTC. It encodes CASNAQGASWETQYF.

J is TRBJ2-7 and V is TRBV28; TRBD1 aligns across 9 bases. Germline CDR1 reads MDHEN; CDR2 reads SYDVKM. V lost 10 bases and J lost 3; bases outside the gene matches: 4. CDR3 size: 12 residues. This chain's CDR3 is CAIRTGDYEQYF. The CDR3, as DNA: TGTGCCATCCGGACAGGGGACTACGAGCAGTACTTC.

This clone was seen just once. The V gene is TRBV4-3, the J gene TRBJ1-6; D perhaps matches TRBD1 (6 bases). The CDR3 extends over 14 amino acids. The germline V and J ends were trimmed by 5 bases and 6 bases, with 11 bases remaining between them. Looked up from germline, CDR1 is LGHNA and CDR2 is YSLEER. The CDR3 region is CASSIGQINSPLHF. DNA for the CDR3: TGCGCCAGCAGCATAGGACAGATTAATTCACCCCTCCACTTT.

V and J are TRBV4-1 and TRBJ2-2; the match to TRBD2 covers 11 bases. V dropped 2 bases and J dropped 1; count of bases not matched to a gene: 6. CDR1 MGHRA and CDR2 YSYEKL come from the germline V gene. CDR3 length: 18 residues. This chain's CDR3 is CASSQRFGLAGNTGELFF. Written as DNA, the CDR3 is TGCGCCAGCAGCCAACGATTCGGACTAGCGGGGAACACCGGGGAGCTGTTTTTT.

The chain combines TRBV5-6 with TRBJ1-2, with 9 bases identical to TRBD1. CDR1 and CDR2 (germline): SGHDT, YYEEEE. The ends lost 1 base at V and 6 bases at J; junction bases unmatched: 1. The CDR3 is 13 residues long. CDR3 bases: TGTGCCAGCAGCTTGAACAGGGGGCATGGCTACACCTTC. As protein: CASSLNRGHGYTF.

The chain joins TRBV4-3 to TRBJ1-5; D possibly corresponds to TRBD1 (5 bases). Germline V gives CDR1 LGHNA, CDR2 YSLEER. This CDR3 region has 14 residues. Between the trimmed V and J ends, which lost 0 bases and 10 bases, there was a span of 13 bases. The CDR3 sequence: CASSQDLRTPPQHF. DNA for the CDR3: TGCGCCAGCAGCCAAGACCTAAGGACACCTCCCCAGCATTTT.

This chain connects TRBV18 to TRBJ1-2; the match to TRBD1 covers 9 bases. This CDR3 contains 15 residues. V was pared by 5 bases and J by 3 bases, with 7 bases of the junction left unmatched. Germline loops: CDR1 KGHSH, CDR2 LQKENI. CDR3 sequence reads: CASSSDRTGDYGYTF. The CDR3, as DNA: TGTGCCAGCTCAAGCGATAGGACAGGGGACTATGGCTACACCTTC.

The chain's CDR3 is CASSIPGLNYEQYF. CDR3 bases: TGTGCCAGCAGCATACCGGGACTGAACTACGAGCAGTACTTC. The rearrangement joins TRBV7-2 to TRBJ2-7, with D maybe TRBD2 (6 bases). The CDR3 covers 14 residues. Germline CDR1 reads SGHTA; CDR2 reads FQGNSA. The ends were cut back, 5 bases at V and 3 bases at J, with 14 bases in the middle.

The chain employs TRBV27 and TRBJ2-3, with 12 bases that match TRBD2. The CDR3 covers 15 residues. Germline trimming cut 7 bases from V and 3 bases from J; bases unmatched to any gene: 5. The germline gives CDR1 MNHEY, CDR2 SMNVEV (reference sequence). The CDR3 coding sequence is TGTGCCAGCACTAGGACTAGCGGGAAGACAGATACGCAGTATTTT. Translating it yields CASTRTSGKTDTQYF.

The J gene is TRBJ2-3, the V gene TRBV6-5; 11 bases are shared with TRBD2. Per germline, CDR1 MNHEY and CDR2 SVGAGI. With 7 bases clipped from V and 2 bases from J, the junction kept 5 bases outside the gene matches. This CDR3 region has 15 residues. The chain's CDR3 is CASNGLAGDTDTQYF. CDR3 in DNA: TGTGCCAGCAACGGACTAGCGGGCGACACAGATACGCAGTATTTT.

This sequence joins TRBV18 and TRBJ2-3; the match to TRBD1 covers 9 bases. CDR1 and CDR2 (germline): KGHSH, LQKENI. The V segment lost 3 bases and the J segment 2 bases; nucleotides outside the gene matches: 12. The CDR3 is made up of 18 amino acids. CDR3 residues: CASSPPGTGFGPTDTQYF. For the CDR3, the DNA is TGTGCCAGCTCACCCCCCGGGACAGGGTTTGGGCCCACAGATACGCAGTATTTT.

The rearrangement uses TRBV5-1 and TRBJ2-7, with 11 nucleotides matching TRBD2. Germline V gene sequence: CDR1 SGHRS, CDR2 YFSETQ. The CDR3 has 20 residues. Trimming took 3 bases from V and 3 from J; bases not matched to a gene: 20. The CDR3 coding sequence is TGCGCCAGCAGCTCATCACCGGGACTAGCGGATAAAATGGACTTCTACGAGCAGTACTTC. Its protein product is CASSSSPGLADKMDFYEQYF.

The chain combines TRBV7-3 with TRBJ1-5; 7 nucleotides agree with TRBD1. Germline lookup yields CDR1 SGHTA and CDR2 FQGTGA. The length of the CDR3 is 15 residues. J was trimmed by 3 bases and V by 5 bases; bases with no gene match: 7. DNA for the CDR3: TGTGCCAGCAGCCCTAGGACAGGTCACAATCAGCCCCAGCATTTT. It yields the protein CASSPRTGHNQPQHF.

The chain couples TRBV6-6 to TRBJ2-7, with 13 nucleotides matching TRBD2. The J segment lost 6 bases and the V segment lost 7 bases, leaving 12 bases of the junction unmatched. This CDR3 has 16 residues. From germline, CDR1 is MNHNY and CDR2 SVGAGI (reference sequence). For the CDR3, the DNA is TGTGCCAGCAATCATCCCGGACTAGCGGGAGTGGGCGAGCAGTACTTC. Translated: CASNHPGLAGVGEQYF.

The J gene is TRBJ1-1, the V gene TRBV3-1 (or the pseudogene TRBV3-2); TRBD1 aligns across 11 bases. CDR1 and CDR2 from the germline V gene are LGHDT and YNNKEL (reference sequence). The length of the CDR3 is 17 residues. V gave up 0 bases and J gave up 4 bases; unmatched junction bases: 7. CDR3 region: CASSQESSGTGGTEAFF. In DNA form, the CDR3 reads TGTGCCAGCAGCCAAGAATCGTCCGGGACAGGGGGCACTGAAGCTTTCTTT.

The V call is TRBV30, the J call TRBJ2-7; 9 bases map to TRBD1. J gave up 11 bases and V 8 bases, and 16 bases lay outside the gene matches. Germline CDR1 and CDR2: GTSNPN and SVGIG (reference sequence). This CDR3 region has 13 residues. The CDR3, as DNA: TGTGCCGGGCATTGGGGACAGGGTAGGAGAAAGTACTTC. This translates into CAGHWGQGRRKYF.

The V gene is TRBV18, the J gene TRBJ1-1; D not certain. V gave up 3 bases and J gave up 0 bases, with 11 bases separating them. The CDR3 consists of 15 residues. Germline V gene sequence: CDR1 KGHSH, CDR2 LQKENI. The CDR3 is CASSPPGFMNTEAFF. For the CDR3, the DNA is TGTGCCAGCTCACCGCCCGGGTTTATGAACACTGAAGCTTTCTTT.

J is TRBJ1-1 and V is TRBV24-1, with a tentative D call TRBD1 (5 bases). V was shortened by 4 bases and J by 8 bases, with 16 bases between the two germline ends. Per the germline V gene, CDR1 is KGHDR and CDR2 is SFDVKD. This CDR3 comprises 14 residues. The chain's CDR3 is CATSEGDRSFEAFF. CDR3 coding DNA: TGTGCCACCAGTGAAGGCGACAGAAGCTTCGAAGCTTTCTTT.

V and J are TRBV25-1 and TRBJ1-6; 7 positions match TRBD1. V was pared by 3 bases and J by 0 bases, with 5 bases of the junction left unmatched. CDR3 length: 17 residues. The germline CDR1 and CDR2 sequences are MGHDK and SYGVNS. The CDR3 region is CASSEPGGFSYNSPLHF. CDR3 DNA: TGTGCCAGCAGTGAGCCAGGGGGTTTCTCCTATAATTCACCCCTCCACTTT. Full variable domain (outside the CDR3, taken from reference TRBV25-1 and TRBJ1-6): EADIYQTPRYLVIGTGKKITLECSQTMGHDKMYWYQQDPGMELHLIHYSYGVNSTEKGDLSSESTVSRIRTEHFPLTLESARPSHTSQYLCASSEPGGFSYNSPLHFGNGTRLTVT.

The chain employs TRBV7-9 and TRBJ1-5; 10 bases map to TRBD1. CDR3 length: 17 residues. The trim removed 4 bases at V and 3 bases at J, leaving 9 bases unmatched. Per the germline V gene, CDR1 is SEHNR and CDR2 is FQNEAQ (reference sequence). The CDR3 is CASSYNPGTGDNQPQHF. The CDR3 coding sequence is TGTGCCAGCAGCTATAACCCCGGGACAGGGGACAATCAGCCCCAGCATTTT.

The V and J genes are TRBV11-2 and TRBJ2-7; tentative D call: TRBD2 (5 bases). Trimming took off 5 bases at V and 5 bases at J, with 19 bases between the two ends. This CDR3 has 15 residues. The V gene's germline CDR1 is SGHAT and CDR2 FQNNGV. The DNA of the CDR3 is TGTGCCAGCAGCCCCGACGGACTCCCAACCGACGAGCAGTACTTC. This sequence encodes CASSPDGLPTDEQYF.

The rearrangement uses TRBV7-9 and TRBJ1-2; no firm D call. Germline V gene data show CDR1 as SEHNR and CDR2 as FQNEAQ (reference sequence). The V gene lost 1 base and the J gene lost 8 bases, with 14 bases spanning the gap. The CDR3 spans 14 residues. CDR3 DNA: TGTGCCAGCAGCTTAGAGACTATGGGATACGGCTACACCTTC. Amino acid sequence: CASSLETMGYGYTF.

This rearrangement joins TRBV19 to TRBJ1-2; no clear D. The CDR3 has 11 amino acids. V lost 7 bases to trimming and J lost 3 bases, with 6 bases between them. Germline assignment: CDR1 LNHDA and CDR2 SQIVND (reference sequence). CDR3 nucleotide sequence: TGTGCCAGTACCTTCGACTATGGCTACACCTTC. Protein sequence: CASTFDYGYTF.

As DNA, the CDR3 is TGTGCCAGCAGACGGACTAGCGGGACCGGGGAGCTGTTTTTT. Protein: CASRRTSGTGELFF. The chain uses TRBV6-5 and TRBJ2-2, with 11 bases aligning to TRBD2. Germline V gene sequence: CDR1 MNHEY, CDR2 SVGAGI. The CDR3 has 14 residues. V lost 6 bases to trimming and J lost 5 bases; unmatched junction nucleotides: 2.